These 26 T cell receptor beta chains share one sample of origin, sequenced in a study of T cells after yellow fever vaccination. TCRdb analysed the 5' RACE reads with MiXCR anew, one entry per CDR3 protein. The table lists over 20,000 distinct CDR3 sequences, 4.5% to 7% of them singletons. The sample in question was PBMCs, either bulk or a sorted T-cell subset (CD4+, CD8+, memory, or dextramer-sorted; not recorded which), obtained 15 days after the yellow fever booster vaccination. The receptors were sampled from a man aged 25-45 years who received the YFV17D yellow fever vaccine.

The table lists this clonotype with many counts. The chain joins TRBV5-1 to TRBJ2-1; TRBD2 is a possible D gene (5 bases). From germline, CDR1 is SGHRS and CDR2 YFSETQ. Trimming took 2 bases from V and 2 from J, leaving 8 bases between them. The CDR3 is made up of 14 amino acids. Here the CDR3 DNA reads TGCGCCAGCAGCTTAGCGGAGACCTACAATGAGCAGTTCTTC. Translated: CASSLAETYNEQFF.

This clonotype has ten or more counts. J is TRBJ2-1 and V is TRBV7-3, with D unclear. V lost 4 bases and J lost 6, with 10 bases in between. The CDR3 contains 13 residues. Germline loops: CDR1 SGHTA, CDR2 FQGTGA. CDR3 DNA: TGTGCCAGCAGCTCATATACGGGCAATGAGCAGTTCTTC. This codes for CASSSYTGNEQFF.

The chain has TRBV6-5 and TRBJ2-6, with D unclear. CDR3 size: 16 residues. The V and J ends lost 1 base and 0 bases respectively, with 7 bases between them. Germline assignment: CDR1 MNHEY and CDR2 SVGAGI. Here the CDR3 reads CASSYYTTSGANVLTF. The CDR3 DNA reads TGTGCCAGCAGTTACTACACGACCTCTGGGGCCAACGTCCTGACTTTC.

This clonotype was recorded at least ten times. V and J are TRBV24-1 and TRBJ2-2; 9 bases align to TRBD2. Looked up from germline, CDR1 is KGHDR and CDR2 is SFDVKD. V was clipped by 7 bases and J by 5 bases; unmatched bases: 7. This CDR3 region has 15 residues. CDR3 sequence (DNA): TGTGCCACCAGCTTAGCGGGAGTAGAAACCGGGGAGCTGTTTTTT. Encoded protein: CATSLAGVETGELFF.

Concerning this clonotype: Being one base from a much bigger clone, this may be a read error. The rearrangement joins TRBV20-1 to TRBJ2-5; 11 bases are shared with TRBD2. The J segment lost 5 bases and the V segment lost 3 bases, leaving 11 bases of the junction unmatched. This CDR3 has 16 amino acids. Per germline, CDR1 DFQATT and CDR2 SNEGSKA (reference sequence). CDR3 in amino acids: CSASPLGLAGGETQYF. The CDR3, as DNA: TGCAGTGCTAGTCCACTTGGGCTAGCGGGAGGTGAGACCCAGTACTTC.

V and J are TRBV10-2 and TRBJ2-7; possible D gene TRBD2, 5 bases. Per the germline V gene, CDR1 is WSHSY and CDR2 is SAAADI. CDR3 length: 14 amino acids. Trimming took 2 bases from V and 1 from J, leaving 9 bases between them. The chain's CDR3 is CASSEAGGSYEQYF. CDR3 bases: TGCGCCAGCAGTGAGGCTGGAGGTTCCTACGAGCAGTACTTC.

This clonotype was counted ten times or more. The chain carries TRBV12-3 or TRBV12-4 and TRBJ2-1; 7 positions match TRBD2. The CDR3 is 12 amino acids. With V trimmed by 1 base and J by 13 bases, 4 bases remained unmatched. The CDR3 loop reads CASSLEGRAQFF. The CDR3 nucleotides read TGTGCCAGCAGTTTAGAAGGGAGGGCCCAGTTCTTC.

This clonotype was counted ten times or more. The V gene is TRBV10-1, the J gene TRBJ1-2; TRBD1 is a possible D gene (6 bases). Germline values: CDR1 WNHNN, CDR2 SYGVQD (reference sequence). V was trimmed by 2 bases and J by 3 bases, leaving 22 bases between them. CDR3 length: 18 amino acids. CDR3 sequence: CASSEMGETGANHYGYTF. The DNA of the CDR3 is TGCGCCAGCAGTGAGATGGGAGAGACAGGTGCGAACCACTATGGCTACACCTTC.

The chain combines TRBV20-1 with TRBJ1-1, with D perhaps TRBD1 (6 bases). The V end was cut by 1 base, the J end by 7 bases, with 7 bases between. This CDR3 region has 11 residues. Germline CDR1 and CDR2: DFQATT and SNEGSKA (reference sequence). In DNA, the CDR3 is TGCAGTGCTAGAGGGACAGTTGAAGCTTTCTTT. Translating gives CSARGTVEAFF.

This clonotype has a count of ten or more. Here the CDR3 DNA reads TGTGCCAGCAGCTTGGTGGGGAACACTGAAGCTTTCTTT. Protein sequence: CASSLVGNTEAFF. This chain links TRBV7-2 with TRBJ1-1; D is undetermined. The CDR3 runs to 13 residues. V gave up 3 bases and J gave up 1 base, with 6 bases separating them. Germline V gene lookup returns CDR1 SGHTA and CDR2 FQGNSA. Variable domain in full (rest from reference TRBV7-2 and TRBJ1-1): GAGVSQSPSNKVTEKGKDVELRCDPISGHTALYWYRQSLGQGLEFLIYFQGNSAPDKSGLPSDRFSAERTGGSVSTLTIQRTQQEDSAVYLCASSLVGNTEAFFGQGTRLTVV.

By sample share, this clonotype is medium-sized. This chain links TRBV3-1 with TRBJ2-4, with 7 bases fitting TRBD1. The CDR3 totals 15 residues. J lost 7 bases, V lost 8 bases, and 14 bases had no gene match. The germline gives CDR1 LGHDT, CDR2 YNNKEL (reference sequence). The CDR3 region has the DNA TGTGCCAGCGGGACCTCCGGAACCAGGGGGAACATTCAGTACTTC. This codes for CASGTSGTRGNIQYF.

With regard to this clonotype: This sequence may be a read error, since a much larger clone differs from it by one base. The chain recombines TRBV20-1 with TRBJ2-5, with no clear D. The CDR3 spans 10 residues. Germline assignment: CDR1 DFQATT and CDR2 SNEGSKA (reference sequence). The CDR3 reads CSARLETQNF. In nucleotides, the CDR3 is TGCAGTGCTAGGCTGGAGACCCAGAACTTC.

This clonotype has ten or more counts. This chain connects TRBV7-9 to TRBJ1-1; D unresolved. This CDR3 has 14 residues. Germline V gene data show CDR1 as SEHNR and CDR2 as FQNEAQ (reference sequence). The V gene lost 5 bases and the J gene lost 7 bases, with 17 bases spanning the gap. CDR3 sequence: CASSTRSQSFEAFF. The CDR3 DNA follows: TGTGCCAGCAGCACAAGATCCCAATCATTTGAAGCTTTCTTT.

This clonotype was detected many times. The rearrangement links TRBV11-2 to TRBJ2-2; 8 positions agree with TRBD1. This CDR3 has 16 residues. V shed 3 bases, J shed 0 bases, and the junction held 3 bases outside the gene matches. Germline lookup yields CDR1 SGHAT and CDR2 FQNNGV. The chain's CDR3 is CASSFQGAANTGELFF. The CDR3 nucleotides read TGTGCCAGCAGCTTCCAGGGGGCTGCGAACACCGGGGAGCTGTTTTTT. The full variable domain, its missing parts supplied by reference TRBV11-2 and TRBJ2-2, is EAGVAQSPRYKIIEKRQSVAFWCNPISGHATLYWYQQILGQGPKLLIQFQNNGVVDDSQLPKDRFSAERLKGVDSTLKIQPAKLEDSAVYLCASSFQGAANTGELFFGEGSRLTVL.

Ten or more counts support this clonotype. V usage is TRBV29-1 and J usage is TRBJ1-1; D not resolved. Germline CDR1 SQVTM, CDR2 ANQGSEA. V shed 7 bases and J shed 1 base, with 13 bases lying between them. The CDR3 runs 13 residues. The CDR3 DNA follows: TGCAGCGCCAGTCGGAGCGAGAACACTGAAGCTTTCTTT. Residues: CSASRSENTEAFF.

This clonotype has a count of ten or more. V is TRBV2 and J is TRBJ2-4; possibly TRBD2 for D (6 bases). V lost 8 bases, J lost 1 base, and 9 bases lay in between. The germline V gene has CDR1 SNHLY and CDR2 FYNNEI. The CDR3 consists of 13 residues. The CDR3 loop is CASGGEAKNIQYF. In DNA, the CDR3 is TGTGCCAGCGGAGGGGAGGCCAAAAACATTCAGTACTTC.

This clonotype was seen at least ten times. This chain joins TRBV6-5 and TRBJ1-6; a weak D match, TRBD1 (6 bases). The CDR3 consists of 17 residues. Germline V lookup: CDR1 MNHEY, CDR2 SVGAGI. V was pared by 2 bases and J by 6 bases, with 17 bases between. In DNA form, the CDR3 reads TGTGCCAGCAGTTACCAGTCCGGGGGCCCCTTTAATTCACCCCTCCACTTT. Residues: CASSYQSGGPFNSPLHF.

The chain's CDR3 is CASRGLAGVSANEQYF. CDR3 bases: TGTGCCAGCAGGGGACTAGCGGGAGTAAGTGCCAACGAGCAGTACTTC. The J gene is TRBJ2-7, the V gene TRBV6-1; 14 positions agree with TRBD2. Looked up from germline, CDR1 is MNHNS and CDR2 is SASEGT. The trim removed 6 bases at V and 5 bases at J, leaving 9 bases unmatched. The CDR3 sequence is 16 residues long.

The chain links TRBV2 to TRBJ2-3, with 16 bases identical to TRBD2. This CDR3 has 19 residues. The J segment lost 1 base and the V segment lost 10 bases, leaving 14 bases of the junction unmatched. Germline V lookup: CDR1 SNHLY, CDR2 FYNNEI. The CDR3 sequence is CAICAGLAGGTFRTDTQYF. The CDR3 nucleotides read TGTGCCATCTGTGCGGGACTAGCGGGAGGGACCTTCCGCACAGATACGCAGTATTTT.

In its sample, this clonotype was seen many times. The gene calls are TRBV3-1 and TRBJ1-2; weak D call: TRBD1 (5 bases). Germline V gene lookup returns CDR1 LGHDT and CDR2 YNNKEL (reference sequence). This CDR3 has 13 amino acids. Between the trimmed V and J ends, which lost 8 bases and 4 bases, there was a span of 14 bases. Here the CDR3 DNA reads TGTGCCAGCCGGGGACTCCGGGGCTATGGCTACACCTTC. Its translation: CASRGLRGYGYTF.

Ten or more counts support this clonotype. The chain carries TRBV27 and TRBJ2-7; TRBD2 might be the D (5 bases). Germline loops: CDR1 MNHEY, CDR2 SMNVEV (reference sequence). With 5 bases removed from V and 3 bases from J, the gap between germline ends came to 8 bases. The CDR3 length is 12 residues. CDR3 in amino acids: CASSKLGYEQYF. Here the CDR3 DNA reads TGTGCCAGCAGTAAACTAGGCTACGAGCAGTACTTC.

This clonotype was observed many times. The DNA for the CDR3 is TGCGCCAGCAGCTTGGATCTAGGAGGCGCCGGGGAGCTGTTTTTT. Translation gives CASSLDLGGAGELFF. This chain links TRBV5-1 with TRBJ2-2, with D possibly matching TRBD2 (5 bases). This CDR3 has 15 amino acids. Germline lookup yields CDR1 SGHRS and CDR2 YFSETQ. Deletions cut 0 bases from V and 6 bases from J, with 12 bases between. Based on the CDR3 plus reference TRBV5-1 and TRBJ2-2, the full variable domain is KAGVTQTPRYLIKTRGQQVTLSCSPISGHRSVSWYQQTPGQGLQFLFEYFSETQRNKGNFPGRFSGRQFSNSRSEMNVSTLELGDSALYLCASSLDLGGAGELFFGEGSRLTVL.

This clonotype was recorded many times. The chain employs TRBV27 and TRBJ2-1, with 11 bases matching TRBD2. Germline V gives CDR1 MNHEY, CDR2 SMNVEV (reference sequence). This CDR3 is 15 amino acids long. V was pared by 8 bases and J by 6 bases, with 9 bases of the junction left unmatched. The CDR3 sequence: CASQPLAGGFNEQFF. The CDR3 nucleotides read TGTGCCAGCCAACCTCTAGCGGGAGGTTTCAATGAGCAGTTCTTC.

This clonotype was counted ten times or more. The V and J genes are TRBV19 and TRBJ2-3; no definite D call. Trimming pared 6 bases from V and 3 bases from J, leaving 10 bases between. CDR3 length: 13 amino acids. The V gene's germline CDR1 is LNHDA and CDR2 SQIVND (reference sequence). In DNA form, the CDR3 reads TGTGCCAGTAGCCATACTGGGACAGATACGCAGTATTTT. Translating it yields CASSHTGTDTQYF. The variable domain in full, completed from reference TRBV19 and TRBJ2-3, reads DGGITQSPKYLFRKEGQNVTLSCEQNLNHDAMYWYRQDPGQGLRLIYYSQIVNDFQKGDIAEGYSVSREKKESFPLTVTSAQKNPTAFYLCASSHTGTDTQYFGPGTRLTVL.

This clonotype was recorded at least ten times. The V and J genes are TRBV25-1 and TRBJ2-7; no reliable D call. V was clipped by 1 base and J by 2 bases, with 0 bases between them. CDR1 is MGHDK and CDR2 is SYGVNS in the germline V gene. The CDR3 is made up of 11 amino acids. CDR3 nucleotide sequence: TGTGCCAGCAGTGAATCCTACGAGCAGTACTTC. Amino acids: CASSESYEQYF.

At least ten counts were recorded for this clonotype. V gene TRBV11-2 combines with J gene TRBJ2-1; D is possibly TRBD1 (6 bases). The CDR3 has 16 residues. With 1 base removed from V and 7 bases from J, the gap between germline ends came to 17 bases. In germline, CDR1 is SGHAT, CDR2 FQNNGV. This CDR3 is CASSLGRQAGLNEQFF. CDR3 nucleotides: TGTGCCAGCAGCTTAGGACGACAGGCGGGTCTTAATGAGCAGTTCTTC.